This passage covers 24 T cell receptor beta chains from one sample sequenced in a study of T cell responses to AZD1222 COVID-19 vaccine. Repertoires were generated with immunoSEQ multiplex PCR, while TCRdb's copy carries only in-frame clones and drops some. Found here are 90,000 to 120,000 clones, around 91% of them singletons; the top ten hold around 20%. The sequencing used peripheral blood, collected on day 0 of AZD1222 vaccination. These receptor sequences come from an adult in good health.

The rearrangement joins TRBV15 to TRBJ1-4; 11 bases fit TRBD1. This CDR3 comprises 14 residues. The germline gives CDR1 LNHNV, CDR2 YYDKDF (reference sequence). The trim removed 8 bases at V and 5 bases at J, leaving 4 bases unmatched. As DNA, the CDR3 is TGTGCCACCGGGCGGGACAGGGGGAATGAAAAACTGTTTTTT. Translated, it gives CATGRDRGNEKLFF.

This clone has a single count. This chain connects TRBV6-5 to TRBJ1-5; TRBD1 agrees at 10 bases. CDR3 length: 13 residues. Unmatched junction bases numbered 3, after V lost 9 bases and J lost 4 bases. CDR1 is MNHEY, CDR2 SVGAGI, per germline. As DNA, the CDR3 is TGTGCCAGTGGGACAGGGGATAATCAGCCCCAGCATTTT. Translating it yields CASGTGDNQPQHF.

This clone was detected once. V gene TRBV6-2 or TRBV6-3 combines with J gene TRBJ2-3, with TRBD1 identical over 9 bases. After removal of 0 bases from V and 3 bases from J, the junction contained 13 bases not matched to a gene. The CDR3 is 19 residues long. Germline CDR1 and CDR2: MNHEY and SVGEGT. CDR3 in amino acids: CASSYSWRSGTGSTDTQYF. The DNA of the CDR3 is TGTGCCAGCAGTTACTCGTGGCGGTCGGGGACAGGGTCTACAGATACGCAGTATTTT.

CDR3 sequence reads: CASSHPRVNEQFF. CDR3 DNA: TGTGCCAGCAGTCACCCCAGGGTCAATGAGCAGTTCTTC. V is TRBV6-5 and J is TRBJ2-1; maybe TRBD1 (5 bases). The germline V gene has CDR1 MNHEY and CDR2 SVGAGI. Trimming took off 5 bases at V and 6 bases at J, with 11 bases between the two ends. There are 13 residues in the CDR3.

This chain's CDR3 is CASSLPSGDMPEKLFF. CDR3 DNA sequence: TGTGCCAGTAGTTTGCCATCCGGGGACATGCCGGAAAAACTGTTTTTT. This chain connects TRBV19 to TRBJ1-4, with D possibly matching TRBD1 (6 bases). Trimming removed 5 bases from V and 8 bases from J, with 21 bases in between. CDR1 is LNHDA, CDR2 SQIVND, per germline (reference sequence). The CDR3 contains 16 residues.

This clone has more than one count but fewer than ten. This rearrangement joins TRBV12-3 or TRBV12-4 to TRBJ2-3; D uncertain. There are 13 residues in the CDR3. V was shortened by 5 bases and J by 2 bases, with 8 bases between the two germline ends. CDR3 sequence: CASSPQNTDTQYF. CDR3 nucleotides: TGTGCCAGCAGTCCTCAAAACACAGATACGCAGTATTTT.

The chain recombines TRBV14 with TRBJ2-5; D is ambiguous. The CDR3 extends over 17 amino acids. The V end lost 0 bases, the J end lost 4 bases, and 18 bases lay between the germline ends. From germline, CDR1 is SGHDN and CDR2 FVKESK. In DNA form, the CDR3 reads TGTGCCAGCAGCCAAGATCGTTTAGGATTTAGAAGAGAGACCCAGTACTTC. Protein sequence: CASSQDRLGFRRETQYF.

The chain joins TRBV30 to TRBJ1-6, with D perhaps TRBD1 (5 bases). Trimming took off 0 bases at V and 7 bases at J, with 13 bases between the two ends. Germline values: CDR1 GTSNPN, CDR2 SVGIG (reference sequence). The CDR3 is made up of 15 amino acids. CDR3 loop: CAWSVGSGRNSPLHF. The DNA of the CDR3 is TGTGCCTGGAGTGTTGGGTCAGGGCGGAATTCACCCCTCCACTTT.

This chain links TRBV7-8 with TRBJ1-1; 9 bases map to TRBD1. Germline assignment: CDR1 SGHVS and CDR2 FQNEAQ. Germline trimming cut 2 bases from V and 5 bases from J; bases unmatched to any gene: 3. CDR3 length: 14 amino acids. CDR3 sequence reads: CASSLWTGETEAFF. The DNA for the CDR3 is TGTGCCAGCAGCTTATGGACAGGGGAAACTGAAGCTTTCTTT.

The V call is TRBV6-2 or TRBV6-3, the J call TRBJ2-3; 8 bases are shared with TRBD2. The CDR3 extends over 19 amino acids. CDR1 and CDR2 from the germline V gene are MNHEY and SVGEGT. The ends lost 2 bases at V and 8 bases at J; junction bases unmatched: 21. CDR3 sequence reads: CASSYDPRGGLVSQATQYF. CDR3 in DNA: TGTGCCAGCAGTTACGACCCGAGGGGGGGACTAGTGAGTCAAGCTACGCAGTATTTT.

The V gene is TRBV7-2, the J gene TRBJ2-3, with TRBD2 matching over 9 bases. V shed 8 bases and J 4 bases; nucleotides not matched to a gene: 4. There are 13 residues in the CDR3. Looked up from germline, CDR1 is SGHTA and CDR2 is FQGNSA. The CDR3 DNA reads as TGTGCCAGCGAGCGGGGGGTGGCAGATACGCAGTATTTT. Translated, it gives CASERGVADTQYF. The full variable domain, its missing parts supplied by reference TRBV7-2 and TRBJ2-3, is GAGVSQSPSNKVTEKGKDVELRCDPISGHTALYWYRQSLGQGLEFLIYFQGNSAPDKSGLPSDRFSAERTGGSVSTLTIQRTQQEDSAVYLCASERGVADTQYFGPGTRLTVL.

The chain employs TRBV5-4 and TRBJ1-2; TRBD1 might be the D (6 bases). CDR3 length equals 15 residues. V was shortened by 4 bases and J by 0 bases, with 13 bases between the two germline ends. Per germline, CDR1 SGHNT and CDR2 YYREEE (reference sequence). CDR3 sequence reads: CASSPPDRPNYGYTF. The CDR3 coding sequence is TGTGCCAGCAGCCCCCCAGACAGGCCTAACTATGGCTACACCTTC. Variable domain in full (rest from reference TRBV5-4 and TRBJ1-2): ETGVTQSPTHLIKTRGQQVTLRCSSQSGHNTVSWYQQALGQGPQFIFQYYREEENGRGNFPPRFSGLQFPNYSSELNVNALELDDSALYLCASSPPDRPNYGYTFGSGTRLTVV.

This chain connects TRBV5-1 to TRBJ2-1, with 9 bases that match TRBD2. Germline CDR1 is SGHRS and CDR2 is YFSETQ. CDR3 length equals 17 residues. Trimming cost V 0 bases and J 6 bases; bases outside gene matches: 10. This CDR3 reads CASSLALRGGLPNEQFF. In DNA, the CDR3 is TGCGCCAGCAGCTTGGCTCTGCGGGGGGGCCTCCCCAATGAGCAGTTCTTC.

V and J are TRBV7-9 and TRBJ2-7, with D possibly being TRBD1 (6 bases). The V end lost 3 bases, the J end lost 0 bases, and 12 bases lay between the germline ends. Germline V gives CDR1 SEHNR, CDR2 FQNEAQ (reference sequence). The CDR3 totals 15 residues. CDR3 protein: CASSLGSGASYEQYF. In DNA, the CDR3 is TGTGCCAGCAGCTTGGGGTCAGGGGCCTCCTACGAGCAGTACTTC.

The rearrangement uses TRBV7-8 and TRBJ2-7; D remains ambiguous. Germline loops: CDR1 SGHVS, CDR2 FQNEAQ. The CDR3 sequence is 14 residues long. Trimming pared 2 bases from V and 5 bases from J, leaving 13 bases between. The CDR3 DNA follows: TGTGCCAGCAGCTTATTTTTAGGCCCCAACGAGCAGTACTTC. Amino acids: CASSLFLGPNEQYF.

With respect to this clone: Germline is not matched at one junction end, which may reflect a read error. This chain joins TRBV10-3 and TRBJ2-7; 8 nucleotides align to TRBD1. The CDR3 runs to 12 residues. Germline CDR1 and CDR2: ENHRY and SYGVKD. The CDR3 protein is CAINPGQGVSGF. CDR3 nucleotide sequence: TGTGCCATCAATCCTGGACAGGGTGTTTCGGGCTTC.

This clone is a singleton in its sample. The chain carries TRBV7-7 and TRBJ1-6; possibly TRBD1 for D (6 bases). CDR3 length: 19 amino acids. Germline V CDR1 and CDR2: SSHAT, FNYEAQ (reference sequence). Between the trimmed V and J ends, which lost 6 bases and 4 bases, there was a span of 25 bases. CDR3 residues: CASSSHEGPLGAYNSPLHF. Here the CDR3 DNA reads TGTGCCAGCAGTTCGCATGAGGGTCCCCTGGGGGCTTATAATTCACCCCTCCACTTT.

The sample holds one count of this clone. V gene TRBV12-5 combines with J gene TRBJ1-3; 7 bases map to TRBD1. The CDR3 covers 17 residues. The germline gives CDR1 LGHNT, CDR2 FRNRAP. J lost 4 bases, V lost 1 base, and 10 bases had no gene match. For the CDR3, the DNA is TGTGCTAGTGGTTTGGCCGCATACAGGGGCGGCGGAAACACCATATATTTT. Translation: CASGLAAYRGGGNTIYF.

The V gene is TRBV7-2, the J gene TRBJ2-1; D is unclear. CDR1 is SGHTA and CDR2 is FQGNSA in the germline V gene. The CDR3 is 15 amino acids. Trimming removed 2 bases at V and 2 bases at J, with 10 bases between. CDR3 in amino acids: CASSLMGYPYNEQFF. The CDR3 DNA reads TGTGCCAGCAGCTTAATGGGGTATCCCTACAATGAGCAGTTCTTC.

CDR3 sequence: CASSFTGAPEQYF. The CDR3 DNA reads TGTGCCAGCAGTTTTACAGGGGCTCCCGAGCAGTACTTC. This chain connects TRBV5-4 to TRBJ2-7, with 7 bases identical to TRBD1. The CDR3 has 13 residues. Germline V gene data show CDR1 as SGHNT and CDR2 as YYREEE (reference sequence). The ends lost 5 bases at V and 6 bases at J; junction bases unmatched: 8.

In this sample, this clone turned up a few times. The chain carries TRBV5-1 and TRBJ2-3; tentatively, D is TRBD1 or TRBD2 (6 bases each). Germline CDR1 is SGHRS and CDR2 is YFSETQ. Trimming cost V 2 bases and J 4 bases, with 11 bases left between them. The CDR3 has 14 residues. The CDR3: CASSFGGRADTQYF. DNA of the CDR3: TGCGCCAGCAGCTTTGGGGGGCGGGCAGATACGCAGTATTTT.

V gene TRBV2 combines with J gene TRBJ1-5, with TRBD1 identical over 10 bases. The germline V gene encodes CDR1 SNHLY and CDR2 FYNNEI. The CDR3 is 20 residues long. The J segment lost 0 bases and the V segment lost 1 base, leaving 12 bases of the junction unmatched. The CDR3 DNA follows: TGTGCCAGCAGTGAAGATGGGGGACAGGGGAATTGGTATAGCAATCAGCCCCAGCATTTT. Translated: CASSEDGGQGNWYSNQPQHF.

This rearrangement joins TRBV18 to TRBJ2-3; the match to TRBD2 covers 12 bases. The germline CDR1 and CDR2 sequences are KGHSH and LQKENI. The CDR3 sequence is 19 residues long. V was pared by 3 bases and J by 0 bases, with 10 bases of the junction left unmatched. The CDR3 bases are TGTGCCAGCTCACCCCTCCCTAGCGGGGGGGCCCGAAGCACAGATACGCAGTATTTT. The encoded protein is CASSPLPSGGARSTDTQYF.

The gene calls are TRBV9 and TRBJ2-5; D uncertain. V lost 0 bases to trimming and J lost 3 bases, with 12 bases between them. The V gene's germline CDR1 is SGDLS and CDR2 YYNGEE. This CDR3 comprises 15 residues. The CDR3 nucleotides read TGTGCCAGCAGCGTAGGAGCCGGAAATGAAGAGACCCAGTACTTC. This codes for CASSVGAGNEETQYF.